This T cell receptor beta chain stems from a study of blood T cell repertoires in COVID-19. The wider study: Some COVID-19 samples were acute and others convalescent; all came from the United States, Italy and Spain. T cells, B-cell-depleted T cells, or PBMCs supplied cDNA or gDNA.

Original processing methods: Reference gene primer amplification in the assay estimated nucleated cell counts. This table comes from immunoSEQ multiplex PCR, and its TCRdb copy is limited to in-frame clones, with some not included. V and J calls and clone size are copied from that table; D and trimming were computed from the DNA. The sample carries about 190,000 clones, approximately 80% recorded once. CDR3 length: 13 residues. Germline CDR1 LGHNA, CDR2 YNFKEQ. V was clipped by 7 bases and J by 7 bases, with 16 bases between them. This clone was seen only once. V is TRBV4-2 and J is TRBJ1-2; tentatively, D is TRBD1 (5 bases). Sequencing was performed on peripheral blood. The receptor's source is a man in his fifties or sixties with acute or convalescent COVID-19. CDR3: CASKAGPYFGYTF. The CDR3 DNA reads TGTGCCAGCAAAGCAGGGCCGTACTTTGGCTACACCTTC.